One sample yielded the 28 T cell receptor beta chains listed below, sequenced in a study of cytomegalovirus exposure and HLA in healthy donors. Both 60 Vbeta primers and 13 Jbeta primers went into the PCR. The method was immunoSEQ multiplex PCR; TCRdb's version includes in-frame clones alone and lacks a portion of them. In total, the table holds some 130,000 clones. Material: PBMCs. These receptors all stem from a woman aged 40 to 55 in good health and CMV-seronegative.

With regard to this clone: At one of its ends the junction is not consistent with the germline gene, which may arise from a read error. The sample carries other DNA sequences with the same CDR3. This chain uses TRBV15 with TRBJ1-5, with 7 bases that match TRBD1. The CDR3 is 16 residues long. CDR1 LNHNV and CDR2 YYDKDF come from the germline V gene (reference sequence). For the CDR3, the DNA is TGCGCCACCAGCAGGGGAGACAGGGCCCCCCACCAGCCCCAGCATTTT. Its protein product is CATSRGDRAPHQPQHF.

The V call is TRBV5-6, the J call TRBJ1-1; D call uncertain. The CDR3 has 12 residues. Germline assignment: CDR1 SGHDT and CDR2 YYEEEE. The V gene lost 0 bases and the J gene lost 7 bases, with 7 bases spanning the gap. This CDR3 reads CASSLGRVEAFF. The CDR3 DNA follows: TGTGCCAGCAGCTTGGGTCGGGTTGAAGCTTTCTTT. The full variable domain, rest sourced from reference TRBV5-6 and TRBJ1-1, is DAGVTQSPTHLIKTRGQQVTLRCSPKSGHDTVSWYQQALGQGPQFIFQYYEEEERQRGNFPDRFSGHQFPNYSSELNVNALLLGDSALYLCASSLGRVEAFFGQGTRLTVV.

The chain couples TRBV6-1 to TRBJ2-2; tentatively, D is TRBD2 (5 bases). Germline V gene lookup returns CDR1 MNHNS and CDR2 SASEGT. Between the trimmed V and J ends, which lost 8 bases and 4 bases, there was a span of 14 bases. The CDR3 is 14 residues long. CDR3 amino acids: CASLRAEGTGELFF. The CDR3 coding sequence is TGTGCCAGCTTAAGAGCAGAGGGCACCGGGGAGCTGTTTTTT.

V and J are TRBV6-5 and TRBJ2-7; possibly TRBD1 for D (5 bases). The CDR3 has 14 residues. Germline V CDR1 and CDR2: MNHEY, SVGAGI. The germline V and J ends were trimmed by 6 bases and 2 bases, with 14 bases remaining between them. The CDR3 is CASSPPGRTYEQYF. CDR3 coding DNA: TGTGCCAGCAGCCCTCCAGGGCGGACCTACGAGCAGTACTTC.

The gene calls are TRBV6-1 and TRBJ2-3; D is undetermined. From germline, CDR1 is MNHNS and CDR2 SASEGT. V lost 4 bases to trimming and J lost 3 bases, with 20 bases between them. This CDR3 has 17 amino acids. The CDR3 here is CASSGYERRRSTDTQYF. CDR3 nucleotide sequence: TGTGCCAGCAGTGGGTATGAGAGGCGTCGTTCGACAGATACGCAGTATTTT.

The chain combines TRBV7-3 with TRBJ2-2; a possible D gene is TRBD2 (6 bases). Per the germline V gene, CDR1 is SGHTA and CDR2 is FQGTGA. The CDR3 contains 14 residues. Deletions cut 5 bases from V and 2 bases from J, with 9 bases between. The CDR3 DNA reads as TGTGCCAGCAGCCTTAGCGGAAACACCGGGGAGCTGTTTTTT. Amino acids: CASSLSGNTGELFF.

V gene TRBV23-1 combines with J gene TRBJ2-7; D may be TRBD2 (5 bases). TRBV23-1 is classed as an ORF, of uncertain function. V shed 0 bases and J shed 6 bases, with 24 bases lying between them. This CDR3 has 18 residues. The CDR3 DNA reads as TGCGCCAGCAGTCAATCGAAGTGGCCCTCAACCTCCGAGGGCGAGCAGTACTTC. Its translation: CASSQSKWPSTSEGEQYF.

CDR3 DNA sequence: TGTGCCAGCTCACCTCCGGGGGTTGGGGACACTGAAGCTTTCTTT. Amino acid sequence: CASSPPGVGDTEAFF. The chain recombines TRBV18 with TRBJ1-1; D perhaps matches TRBD1 (5 bases). Germline V lookup: CDR1 KGHSH, CDR2 LQKENI. Deletions cut 3 bases from V and 3 bases from J, with 14 bases between. The CDR3 extends over 15 amino acids. The full variable domain, in which reference TRBV18 and TRBJ1-1 provide the parts outside the CDR3, is NAGVMQNPRHLVRRRGQEARLRCSPMKGHSHVYWYRQLPEEGLKFMVYLQKENIIDESGMPKERFSAEFPKEGPSILRIQQVVRGDSAAYFCASSPPGVGDTEAFFGQGTRLTVV.

CDR3 bases: TGTGCCAGCAGCCTTGGGACAGGGCTGAACCAAGAGACCCAGTACTTC. Protein product: CASSLGTGLNQETQYF. V and J are TRBV9 and TRBJ2-5; the match to TRBD1 covers 9 bases. CDR1 and CDR2 from the germline V gene are SGDLS and YYNGEE. The CDR3 is 16 residues long. Unmatched junction bases numbered 7, after V lost 4 bases and J lost 0 bases.

CDR3 DNA sequence: TGTGCCAGCAGCTTAACCGCAGGGCGAGACAATCAGCCCCAGCATTTT. Its translation is CASSLTAGRDNQPQHF. The rearrangement links TRBV7-3 to TRBJ1-5; a weak D match, TRBD1 (5 bases). The CDR3 is 16 residues long. Per the germline V gene, CDR1 is SGHTA and CDR2 is FQGTGA. Trimming stripped 0 bases from V and 3 bases from J, with 12 bases between.

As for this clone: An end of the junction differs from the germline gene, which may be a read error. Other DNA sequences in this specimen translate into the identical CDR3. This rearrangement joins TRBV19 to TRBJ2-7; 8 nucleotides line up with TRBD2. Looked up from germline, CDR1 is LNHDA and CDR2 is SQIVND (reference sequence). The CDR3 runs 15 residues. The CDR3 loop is CASSIAGQVTYEQYF. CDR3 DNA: TGCGCCAGTAGTATAGCGGGACAAGTCACCTACGAGCAGTACTTC.

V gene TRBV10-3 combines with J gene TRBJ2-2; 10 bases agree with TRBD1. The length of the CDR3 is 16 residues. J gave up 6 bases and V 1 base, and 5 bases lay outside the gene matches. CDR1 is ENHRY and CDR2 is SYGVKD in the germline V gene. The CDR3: CAISELGTGVAGELFF. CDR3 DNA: TGTGCCATCAGTGAGTTGGGGACAGGGGTAGCCGGGGAGCTGTTTTTT.

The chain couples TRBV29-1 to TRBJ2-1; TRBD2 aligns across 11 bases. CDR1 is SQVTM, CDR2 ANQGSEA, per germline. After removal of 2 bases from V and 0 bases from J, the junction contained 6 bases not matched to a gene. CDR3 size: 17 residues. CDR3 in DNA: TGCAGCGTTGAAAAACTAGCGGGGGCTAGCTCCTACAATGAGCAGTTCTTC. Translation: CSVEKLAGASSYNEQFF.

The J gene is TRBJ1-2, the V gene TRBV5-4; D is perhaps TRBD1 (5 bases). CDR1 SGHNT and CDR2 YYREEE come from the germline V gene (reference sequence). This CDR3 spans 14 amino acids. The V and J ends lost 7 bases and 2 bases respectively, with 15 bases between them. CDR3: CASRTPGENYGYTF. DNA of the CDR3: TGTGCCAGCCGCACCCCGGGGGAAAACTATGGCTACACCTTC.

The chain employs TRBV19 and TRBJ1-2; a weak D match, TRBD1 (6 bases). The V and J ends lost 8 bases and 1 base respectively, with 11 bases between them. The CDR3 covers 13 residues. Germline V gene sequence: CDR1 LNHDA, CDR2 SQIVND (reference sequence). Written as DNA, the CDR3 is TGTGCCAGTTCCCCGACAGGTAACTATGGCTACACCTTC. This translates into CASSPTGNYGYTF.

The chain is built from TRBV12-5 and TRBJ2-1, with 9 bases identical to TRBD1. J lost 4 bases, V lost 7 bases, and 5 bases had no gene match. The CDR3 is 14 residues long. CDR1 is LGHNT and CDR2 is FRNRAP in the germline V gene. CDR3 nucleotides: TGTGCTAGTGTTGCGGGACAGGGATACAATGAGCAGTTCTTC. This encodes CASVAGQGYNEQFF.

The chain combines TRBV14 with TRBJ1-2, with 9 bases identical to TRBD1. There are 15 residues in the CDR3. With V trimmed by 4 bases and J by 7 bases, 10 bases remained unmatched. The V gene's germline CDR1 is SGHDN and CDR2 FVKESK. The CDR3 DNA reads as TGTGCCAGCAGCCCAGAGACAGGGGGTAATGGTGGCTACACCTTC. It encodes CASSPETGGNGGYTF. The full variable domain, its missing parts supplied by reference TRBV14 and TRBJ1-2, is EAGVTQFPSHSVIEKGQTVTLRCDPISGHDNLYWYRRVMGKEIKFLLHFVKESKQDESGMPNNRFLAERTGGTYSTLKVQPAELEDSGVYFCASSPETGGNGGYTFGSGTRLTVV.

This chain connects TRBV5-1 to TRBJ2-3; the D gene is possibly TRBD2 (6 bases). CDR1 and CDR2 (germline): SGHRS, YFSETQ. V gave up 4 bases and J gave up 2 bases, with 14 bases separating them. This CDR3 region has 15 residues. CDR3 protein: CASSASVADTDTQYF. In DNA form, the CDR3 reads TGCGCCAGCAGCGCGTCGGTAGCGGACACAGATACGCAGTATTTT.

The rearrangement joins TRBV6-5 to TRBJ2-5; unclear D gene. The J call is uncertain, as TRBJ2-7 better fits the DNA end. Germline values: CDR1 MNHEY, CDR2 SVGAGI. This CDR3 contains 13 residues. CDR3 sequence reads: CASSYGGPGEQYF. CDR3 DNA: TGTGCCAGCAGTTACGGCGGTCCCGGCGAGCAGTACTTC.

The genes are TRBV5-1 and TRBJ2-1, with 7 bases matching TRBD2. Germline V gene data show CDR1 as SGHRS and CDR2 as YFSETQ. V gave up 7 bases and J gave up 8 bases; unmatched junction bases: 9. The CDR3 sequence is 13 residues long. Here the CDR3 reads CASGREGYDEQFF. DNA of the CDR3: TGCGCCAGCGGAAGGGAGGGGTATGATGAGCAGTTCTTC.

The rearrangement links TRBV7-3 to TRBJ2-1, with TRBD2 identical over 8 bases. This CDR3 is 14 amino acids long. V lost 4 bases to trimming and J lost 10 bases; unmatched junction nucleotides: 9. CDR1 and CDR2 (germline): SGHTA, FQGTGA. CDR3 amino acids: CASSSPGTRGEQFF. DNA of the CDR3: TGTGCCAGCAGCTCCCCCGGGACTAGAGGAGAGCAGTTCTTC. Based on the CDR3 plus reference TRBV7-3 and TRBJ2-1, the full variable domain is GAGVSQTPSNKVTEKGKYVELRCDPISGHTALYWYRQSLGQGPEFLIYFQGTGAADDSGLPNDRFFAVRPEGSVSTLKIQRTERGDSAVYLCASSSPGTRGEQFFGPGTRLTVL.

The CDR3 sequence is CAISADYEQYF. In DNA form, the CDR3 reads TGTGCCATCAGTGCCGACTACGAGCAGTACTTC. V usage is TRBV10-3 and J usage is TRBJ2-5; D not certain. The better agreement between TRBJ2-7 and the DNA end casts doubt on the J call. The CDR3 is 11 amino acids. Germline V lookup: CDR1 ENHRY, CDR2 SYGVKD.

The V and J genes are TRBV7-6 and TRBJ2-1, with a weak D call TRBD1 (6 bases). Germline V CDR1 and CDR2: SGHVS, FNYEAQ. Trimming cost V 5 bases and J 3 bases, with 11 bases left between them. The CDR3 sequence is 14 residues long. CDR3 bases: TGTGCCAGCAGCCAAGAAGGGGGCTACAATGAGCAGTTCTTC. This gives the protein CASSQEGGYNEQFF.

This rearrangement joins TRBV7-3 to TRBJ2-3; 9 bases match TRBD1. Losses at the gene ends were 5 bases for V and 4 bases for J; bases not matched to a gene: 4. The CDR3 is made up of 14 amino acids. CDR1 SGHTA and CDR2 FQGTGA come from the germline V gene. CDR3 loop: CASSPGQGADTQYF. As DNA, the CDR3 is TGTGCCAGCAGCCCGGGACAGGGCGCAGATACGCAGTATTTT.

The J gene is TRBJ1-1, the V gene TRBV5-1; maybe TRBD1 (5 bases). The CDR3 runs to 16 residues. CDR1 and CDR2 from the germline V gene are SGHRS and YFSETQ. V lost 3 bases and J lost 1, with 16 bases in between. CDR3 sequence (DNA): TGCGCCAGCAGCTACCGGGAGGGGCTAGGGAACACTGAAGCTTTCTTT. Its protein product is CASSYREGLGNTEAFF.

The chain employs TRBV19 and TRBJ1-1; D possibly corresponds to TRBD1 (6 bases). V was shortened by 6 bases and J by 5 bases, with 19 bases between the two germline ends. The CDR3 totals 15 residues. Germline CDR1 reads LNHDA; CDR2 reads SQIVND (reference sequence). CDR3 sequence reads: CASRQQGGGRTEAFF. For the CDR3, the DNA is TGTGCCAGTAGACAACAAGGGGGGGGCCGGACTGAAGCTTTCTTT.

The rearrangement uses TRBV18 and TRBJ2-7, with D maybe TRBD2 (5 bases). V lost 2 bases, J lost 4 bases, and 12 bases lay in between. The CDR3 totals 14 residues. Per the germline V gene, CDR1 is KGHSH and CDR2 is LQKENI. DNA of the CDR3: TGTGCCAGCTCACCAGGTAGCGTAAAGTACGAGCAGTACGTC. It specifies CASSPGSVKYEQYV.

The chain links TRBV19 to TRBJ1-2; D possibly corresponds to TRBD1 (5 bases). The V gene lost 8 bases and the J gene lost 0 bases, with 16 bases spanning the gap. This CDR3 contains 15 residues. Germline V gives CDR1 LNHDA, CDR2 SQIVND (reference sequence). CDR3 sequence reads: CASVYGGAANYGYTF. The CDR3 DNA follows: TGTGCCAGTGTGTACGGGGGAGCCGCTAACTATGGCTACACCTTC.